Each of the 21 T cell receptor beta chains below was sequenced from the same sample in a study of cytomegalovirus exposure and HLA in healthy donors. The PCR employed 60 Vbeta primers together with 13 Jbeta primers. Clones were read by immunoSEQ multiplex PCR, and TCRdb kept only the in-frame ones, dropping some. The profile shows about 230,000 clones, 85% to 90% of them singletons. Sequenced sample: PBMCs. The receptors shown here come from a woman in her late teens or twenties in good health and CMV-seronegative.

The chain links TRBV6-8 to TRBJ2-5, with D perhaps matching TRBD1 (5 bases). Trimming left V 8 bases short and J 7 bases short, with 17 bases between. CDR3 length equals 13 residues. Germline-derived CDR1 and CDR2 are MNHGY and SAAAGT. The CDR3: CASPVVPQGTQYF. The CDR3 nucleotides read TGTGCCAGCCCGGTCGTTCCTCAGGGGACCCAGTACTTC.

This chain links TRBV4-1 with TRBJ2-5, with D possibly being TRBD1 (6 bases). This CDR3 region has 13 residues. Germline V lookup: CDR1 MGHRA, CDR2 YSYEKL. V lost 2 bases, J lost 5 bases, and 9 bases lay in between. CDR3: CASSQRTAETQYF. The CDR3 nucleotides read TGCGCCAGCAGCCAACGGACAGCGGAGACCCAGTACTTC.

The rearrangement links TRBV4-3 to TRBJ2-1; tentative D call: TRBD2 (6 bases). With 2 bases removed from V and 7 bases from J, the gap between germline ends came to 12 bases. The CDR3 loop spans 14 amino acids. Germline CDR1 is LGHNA and CDR2 is YSLEER. This CDR3 reads CASSQPGVQNEQFF. DNA for the CDR3: TGCGCCAGCAGCCAACCGGGAGTTCAGAATGAGCAGTTCTTC.

About this clone itself: The junction departs from germline at one end; a sequencing error may be responsible. The chain employs TRBV15 and TRBJ1-1, with D perhaps TRBD1 (5 bases). CDR3 length: 12 amino acids. Germline assignment: CDR1 LNHNV and CDR2 YYDKDF (reference sequence). The CDR3 DNA reads as TGTGCCACCAGCAGTGTCATAGGGGCCAGAGAATTT. Amino acids: CATSSVIGAREF.

This clone was detected only once. V is TRBV19 and J is TRBJ2-1, with a tentative D call TRBD1 (5 bases). Trimming pared 5 bases from V and 8 bases from J, leaving 13 bases between. CDR3 length: 13 residues. Germline CDR1 reads LNHDA; CDR2 reads SQIVND (reference sequence). The CDR3 region has the DNA TGTGCCAGTAGTTGGGGCCAGATCGATGAGCAGTTCTTC. Residues: CASSWGQIDEQFF.

The gene calls are TRBV19 and TRBJ1-2; 8 positions match TRBD1. CDR3 length: 16 amino acids. Germline V gene lookup returns CDR1 LNHDA and CDR2 SQIVND (reference sequence). The V gene end was trimmed by 7 bases and the J gene end by 3 bases; junction bases not matched to a gene: 13. The CDR3 is CASNAGTGRLHYGYTF. Here the CDR3 DNA reads TGTGCCAGTAACGCCGGGACAGGTCGTCTCCACTATGGCTACACCTTC.

The rearrangement links TRBV7-8 to TRBJ2-3; tentative D call: TRBD2 (5 bases). Trimming pared 1 base from V and 4 bases from J, leaving 9 bases between. This CDR3 comprises 14 residues. From germline, CDR1 is SGHVS and CDR2 FQNEAQ. CDR3 sequence reads: CASSLVLAPDTQYF. The DNA of the CDR3 is TGTGCCAGCAGCTTAGTCCTAGCTCCAGATACGCAGTATTTT.

The chain employs TRBV7-8 and TRBJ1-1; maybe TRBD1 (5 bases). Looked up from germline, CDR1 is SGHVS and CDR2 is FQNEAQ. This CDR3 has 15 amino acids. Trimming removed 0 bases from V and 4 bases from J, with 12 bases in between. DNA of the CDR3: TGTGCCAGCAGCTTAGCGACCGGGGGAGGCACTGAAGCTTTCTTT. Translated, it gives CASSLATGGGTEAFF.

This chain connects TRBV11-3 to TRBJ2-2; D gene ambiguous. Trimming pared 1 base from V and 1 base from J, leaving 19 bases between. The germline V gene has CDR1 SGHNT and CDR2 YENEEA. The CDR3 extends over 19 amino acids. CDR3 DNA: TGTGCCAGCAGCTTAGGTCGGAACCGGGTCCGCCGGAACACCGGGGAGCTGTTTTTT. As protein: CASSLGRNRVRRNTGELFF.

The chain has TRBV6-1 and TRBJ2-5; TRBD2 might be the D (6 bases). TRBJ2-7 explains the end of the DNA better; the J call may be wrong. The CDR3 contains 14 residues. Germline lookup yields CDR1 MNHNS and CDR2 SASEGT. CDR3 residues: CASSVGDLAYEQYF. The CDR3 DNA is TGTGCCAGCAGTGTTGGGGACTTAGCCTACGAGCAGTACTTC.

With regard to this clone: One junction end disagrees with the germline gene, perhaps due to a read error. V gene TRBV4-2 combines with J gene TRBJ1-1, with D uncertain. The CDR3 spans 15 residues. From germline, CDR1 is LGHNA and CDR2 YNFKEQ. CDR3 bases: TGTGCCAGCAGCCAGGAGGGAGGGCTGAAAACTGAAGCTTTCTTT. Encoded protein: CASSQEGGLKTEAFF.

This chain connects TRBV6-6 to TRBJ2-7, with TRBD2 as a possible D gene (6 bases). The V gene lost 6 bases and the J gene lost 4 bases, with 16 bases spanning the gap. The length of the CDR3 is 14 residues. The germline gives CDR1 MNHNY, CDR2 SVGAGI (reference sequence). The CDR3 spells CASSLPTSKYEQYF. The CDR3 bases are TGTGCCAGCAGCCTCCCGACTAGTAAGTACGAGCAGTACTTC.

This chain links TRBV10-2 with TRBJ1-4; D is perhaps TRBD1 (6 bases). The CDR3 runs 13 residues. The germline CDR1 and CDR2 sequences are WSHSY and SAAADI. V lost 6 bases and J lost 5, with 10 bases in between. The CDR3 reads CASRKGGNEKLFF. The CDR3 DNA reads as TGCGCCAGCAGAAAGGGGGGGAATGAAAAACTGTTTTTT.

The chain employs TRBV9 and TRBJ2-7, with 8 bases lining up with TRBD1. The CDR3 runs to 15 residues. Per germline, CDR1 SGDLS and CDR2 YYNGEE. V trimming: 0 bases; J trimming: 0 bases; junction bases outside the gene matches: 2. The CDR3 loop is CASSVGTGSSYEQYF. In nucleotides, the CDR3 is TGTGCCAGCAGCGTAGGGACAGGGAGCTCCTACGAGCAGTACTTC. Drawing the rest from reference TRBV9 and TRBJ2-7, the complete variable domain is DSGVTQTPKHLITATGQRVTLRCSPRSGDLSVYWYQQSLDQGLQFLIQYYNGEERAKGNILERFSAQQFPDLHSELNLSSLELGDSALYFCASSVGTGSSYEQYFGPGTRLTVT.

The gene calls are TRBV7-3 and TRBJ2-6; 7 bases line up with TRBD2. This CDR3 spans 17 amino acids. From germline, CDR1 is SGHTA and CDR2 FQGTGA. V lost 5 bases, J lost 4 bases, and 11 bases stayed unmatched. CDR3: CASSTPEGAGGANVLTF. The CDR3 bases are TGTGCCAGCAGCACCCCAGAAGGAGCGGGGGGGGCCAACGTCCTGACTTTC.

The chain recombines TRBV7-8 with TRBJ2-5; tentatively, D is TRBD2 (6 bases). CDR1 and CDR2 from the germline V gene are SGHVS and FQNEAQ. The CDR3 sequence is 13 residues long. V lost 5 bases and J 6 bases, leaving 13 bases between the germline ends. The CDR3 spells CASSVTSIQTQYF. The CDR3, as DNA: TGTGCCAGCAGCGTTACTAGCATCCAGACCCAGTACTTC.

This chain links TRBV2 with TRBJ2-7, with TRBD1 identical over 10 bases. J gave up 6 bases and V 4 bases, and 6 bases lay outside the gene matches. This CDR3 has 14 residues. Germline V gene lookup returns CDR1 SNHLY and CDR2 FYNNEI. CDR3 in DNA: TGTGCCAGCAGTGCCGGGACAGGGGAAGGCGAGCAGTACTTC. Translating gives CASSAGTGEGEQYF.

V usage is TRBV9 and J usage is TRBJ2-2; 10 bases match TRBD1. The length of the CDR3 is 15 residues. Germline V CDR1 and CDR2: SGDLS, YYNGEE. J gave up 3 bases and V 4 bases, and 3 bases lay outside the gene matches. The CDR3 DNA follows: TGTGCCAGCAGCTTGACAGGGGGCTACACCGGGGAGCTGTTTTTT. Its protein product is CASSLTGGYTGELFF.

The CDR3 loop reads CASSLLSRSSYNEQFF. For the CDR3, the DNA is TGTGCCAGCAGCTTGTTGTCCCGGAGCTCCTACAATGAGCAGTTCTTC. The V call is TRBV5-4, the J call TRBJ2-1; D is undetermined. Trimming removed 1 base from V and 0 bases from J, with 11 bases in between. CDR1 is SGHNT, CDR2 YYREEE, per germline (reference sequence). The CDR3 loop spans 16 amino acids.

This clone was detected only once. The chain uses TRBV6-5 and TRBJ2-5; tentative D call: TRBD2 (5 bases). Trimming shortened V by 0 bases and J by 6 bases, and 17 bases separated the two germline ends. The CDR3 has 16 amino acids. In germline, CDR1 is MNHEY, CDR2 SVGAGI. CDR3 sequence (DNA): TGTGCCAGCAGTTACTCGTCTGCTAGCTCGCCAAAGACCCAGTACTTC. Its translation is CASSYSSASSPKTQYF.

The chain couples TRBV19 to TRBJ1-2; weak D call: TRBD1 (5 bases). The CDR3 contains 13 residues. Trimming removed 11 bases from V and 8 bases from J, with 21 bases in between. Germline V gene sequence: CDR1 LNHDA, CDR2 SQIVND (reference sequence). DNA for the CDR3: TGTGCCGGGAAGACTGGGGCAGCGGGCGGCTACACCTTC. As protein: CAGKTGAAGGYTF.